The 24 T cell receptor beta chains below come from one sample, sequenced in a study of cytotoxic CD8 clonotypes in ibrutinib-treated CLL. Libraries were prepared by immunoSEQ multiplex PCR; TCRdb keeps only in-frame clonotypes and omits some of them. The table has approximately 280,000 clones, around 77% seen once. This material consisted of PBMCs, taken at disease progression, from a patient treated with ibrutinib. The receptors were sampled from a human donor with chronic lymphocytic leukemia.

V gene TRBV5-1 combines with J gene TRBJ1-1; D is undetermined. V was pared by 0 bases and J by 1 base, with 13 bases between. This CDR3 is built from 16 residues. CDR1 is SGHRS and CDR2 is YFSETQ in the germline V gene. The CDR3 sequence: CASSLARLGKNTEAFF. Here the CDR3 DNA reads TGCGCCAGCAGCTTGGCCAGGCTCGGCAAGAACACTGAAGCTTTCTTT.

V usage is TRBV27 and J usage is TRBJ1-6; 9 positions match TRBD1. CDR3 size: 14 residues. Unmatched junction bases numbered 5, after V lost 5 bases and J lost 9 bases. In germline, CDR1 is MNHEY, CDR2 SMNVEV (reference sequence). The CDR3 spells CASSLTGGLSPLHF. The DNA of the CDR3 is TGTGCCAGCAGTCTGACAGGGGGTCTTTCACCCCTCCACTTT.

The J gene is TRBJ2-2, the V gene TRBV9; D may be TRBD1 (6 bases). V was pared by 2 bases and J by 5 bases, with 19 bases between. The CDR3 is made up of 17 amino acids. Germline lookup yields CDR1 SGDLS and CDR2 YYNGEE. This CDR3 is CASSVNVVGQSTGELFF. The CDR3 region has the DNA TGTGCCAGCAGCGTTAATGTCGTCGGACAGTCGACCGGGGAGCTGTTTTTT. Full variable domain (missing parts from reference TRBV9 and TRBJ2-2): DSGVTQTPKHLITATGQRVTLRCSPRSGDLSVYWYQQSLDQGLQFLIQYYNGEERAKGNILERFSAQQFPDLHSELNLSSLELGDSALYFCASSVNVVGQSTGELFFGEGSRLTVL.

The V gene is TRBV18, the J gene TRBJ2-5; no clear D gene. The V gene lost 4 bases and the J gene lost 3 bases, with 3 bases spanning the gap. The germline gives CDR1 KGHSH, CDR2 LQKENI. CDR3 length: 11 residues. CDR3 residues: CASSLKETQYF. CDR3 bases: TGTGCCAGCTCACTGAAAGAGACCCAGTACTTC.

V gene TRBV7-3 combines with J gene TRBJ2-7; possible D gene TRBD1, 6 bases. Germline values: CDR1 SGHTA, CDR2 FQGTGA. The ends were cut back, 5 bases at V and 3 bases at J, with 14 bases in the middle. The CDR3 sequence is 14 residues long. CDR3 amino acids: CASSPRTELYEQYF. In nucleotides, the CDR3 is TGTGCCAGCAGCCCCCGGACAGAGCTCTACGAGCAGTACTTC. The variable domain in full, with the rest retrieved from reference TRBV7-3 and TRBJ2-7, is GAGVSQTPSNKVTEKGKYVELRCDPISGHTALYWYRQSLGQGPEFLIYFQGTGAADDSGLPNDRFFAVRPEGSVSTLKIQRTERGDSAVYLCASSPRTELYEQYFGPGTRLTVT.

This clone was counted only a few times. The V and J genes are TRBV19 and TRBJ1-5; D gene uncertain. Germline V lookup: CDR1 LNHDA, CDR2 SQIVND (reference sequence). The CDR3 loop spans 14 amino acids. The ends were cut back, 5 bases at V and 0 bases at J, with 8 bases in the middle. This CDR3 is CASSRRVSNQPQHF. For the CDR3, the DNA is TGTGCCAGTAGTCGACGGGTTAGCAATCAGCCCCAGCATTTT. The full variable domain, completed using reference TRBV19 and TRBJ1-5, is DGGITQSPKYLFRKEGQNVTLSCEQNLNHDAMYWYRQDPGQGLRLIYYSQIVNDFQKGDIAEGYSVSREKKESFPLTVTSAQKNPTAFYLCASSRRVSNQPQHFGDGTRLSIL.

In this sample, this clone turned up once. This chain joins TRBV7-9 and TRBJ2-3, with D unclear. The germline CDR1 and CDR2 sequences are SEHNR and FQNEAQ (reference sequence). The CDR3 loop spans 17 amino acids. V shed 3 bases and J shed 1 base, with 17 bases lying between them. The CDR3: CASSLTRASPGTDTQYF. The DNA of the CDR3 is TGTGCCAGCAGCTTGACAAGGGCCTCACCGGGCACAGATACGCAGTATTTT.

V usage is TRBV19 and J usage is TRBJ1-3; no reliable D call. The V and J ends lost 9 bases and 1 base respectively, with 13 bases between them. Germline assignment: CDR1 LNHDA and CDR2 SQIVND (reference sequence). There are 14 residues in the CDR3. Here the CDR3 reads CASQSEESGNTIYF. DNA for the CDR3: TGTGCCAGCCAAAGCGAGGAATCTGGAAACACCATATATTTT.

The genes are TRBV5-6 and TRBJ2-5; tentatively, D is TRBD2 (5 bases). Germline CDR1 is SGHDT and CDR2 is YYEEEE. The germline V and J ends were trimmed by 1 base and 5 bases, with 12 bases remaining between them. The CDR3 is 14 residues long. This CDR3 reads CASSLSGIVETQYF. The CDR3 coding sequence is TGTGCCAGCAGCTTGTCGGGGATAGTTGAGACCCAGTACTTC.

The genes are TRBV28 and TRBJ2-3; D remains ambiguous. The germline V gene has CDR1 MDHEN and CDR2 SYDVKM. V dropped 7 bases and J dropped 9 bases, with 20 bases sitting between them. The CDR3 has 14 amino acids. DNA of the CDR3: TGTGCCAGCATGGCAGCAAGAGGAGTTGAGACGCAGTATTTT. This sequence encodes CASMAARGVETQYF.

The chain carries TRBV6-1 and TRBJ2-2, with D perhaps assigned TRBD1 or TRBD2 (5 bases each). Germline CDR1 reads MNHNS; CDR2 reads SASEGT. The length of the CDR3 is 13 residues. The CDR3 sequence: CAGTALATGELFF. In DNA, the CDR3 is TGTGCGGGGACCGCACTGGCCACCGGGGAGCTGTTTTTT.

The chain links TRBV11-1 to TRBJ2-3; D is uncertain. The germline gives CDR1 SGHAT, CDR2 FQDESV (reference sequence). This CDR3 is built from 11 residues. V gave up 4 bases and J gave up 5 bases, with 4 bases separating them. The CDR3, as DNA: TGTGCCAGCAGCTCTTTAGATACGCAGTATTTT. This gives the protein CASSSLDTQYF.

The CDR3 protein is CAIAGRDRRNPDTQYF. CDR3 sequence (DNA): TGTGCCATCGCGGGGCGGGACCGACGAAACCCAGATACGCAGTATTTT. This rearrangement joins TRBV10-3 to TRBJ2-3, with D maybe TRBD2 (6 bases). Germline V gene lookup returns CDR1 ENHRY and CDR2 SYGVKD. There are 16 residues in the CDR3. Trimming stripped 8 bases from V and 4 bases from J, with 22 bases between.

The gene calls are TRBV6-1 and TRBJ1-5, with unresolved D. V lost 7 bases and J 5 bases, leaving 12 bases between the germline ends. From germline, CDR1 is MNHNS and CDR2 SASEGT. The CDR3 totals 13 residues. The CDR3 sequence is CASNLDDYQPQHF. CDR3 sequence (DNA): TGTGCCAGCAACTTGGACGACTATCAGCCCCAGCATTTT.

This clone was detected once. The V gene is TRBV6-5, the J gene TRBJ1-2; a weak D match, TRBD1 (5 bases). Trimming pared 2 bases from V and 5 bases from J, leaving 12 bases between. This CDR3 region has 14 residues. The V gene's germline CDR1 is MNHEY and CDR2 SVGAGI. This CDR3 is CASSYKGIGYGYTF. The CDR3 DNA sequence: TGTGCCAGCAGTTACAAGGGGATTGGTTATGGCTACACCTTC.

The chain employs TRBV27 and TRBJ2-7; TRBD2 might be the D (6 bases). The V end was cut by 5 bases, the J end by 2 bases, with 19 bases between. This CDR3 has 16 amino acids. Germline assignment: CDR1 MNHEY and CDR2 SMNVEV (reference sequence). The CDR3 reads CASSQAALAATYEQYF. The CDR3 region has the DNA TGTGCCAGCAGTCAAGCGGCCTTAGCGGCTACCTACGAGCAGTACTTC.

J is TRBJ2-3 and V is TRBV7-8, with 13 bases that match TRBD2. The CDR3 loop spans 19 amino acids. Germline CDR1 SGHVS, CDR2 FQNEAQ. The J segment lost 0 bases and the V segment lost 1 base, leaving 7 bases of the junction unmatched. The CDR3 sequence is CASSLGLAGGTASTDTQYF. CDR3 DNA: TGTGCCAGCAGCTTAGGACTAGCGGGGGGAACAGCTAGCACAGATACGCAGTATTTT. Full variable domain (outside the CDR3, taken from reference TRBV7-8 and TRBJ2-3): GAGVSQSPRYKVAKRGQDVALRCDPISGHVSLFWYQQALGQGPEFLTYFQNEAQLDKSGLPSDRFFAERPEGSVSTLKIQRTQQEDSAVYLCASSLGLAGGTASTDTQYFGPGTRLTVL.

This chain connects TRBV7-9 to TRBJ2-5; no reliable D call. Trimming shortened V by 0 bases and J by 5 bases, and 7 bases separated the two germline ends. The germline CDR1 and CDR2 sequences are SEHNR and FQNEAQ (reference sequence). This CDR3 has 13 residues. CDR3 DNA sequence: TGTGCCAGCAGCTTAGCGGGTGACGAGACCCAGTACTTC. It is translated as CASSLAGDETQYF.

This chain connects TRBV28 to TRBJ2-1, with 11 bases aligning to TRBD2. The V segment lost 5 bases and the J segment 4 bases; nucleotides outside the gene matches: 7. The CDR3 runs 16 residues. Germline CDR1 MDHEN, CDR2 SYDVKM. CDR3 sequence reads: CASSPRTSGLYNEQFF. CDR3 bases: TGTGCCAGCAGTCCTCGGACTAGCGGGTTATACAATGAGCAGTTCTTC.

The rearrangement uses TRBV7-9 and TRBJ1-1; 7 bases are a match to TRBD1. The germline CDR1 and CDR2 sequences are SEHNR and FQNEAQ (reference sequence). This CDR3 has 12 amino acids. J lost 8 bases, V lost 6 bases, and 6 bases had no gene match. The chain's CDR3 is CASSPGQREAFF. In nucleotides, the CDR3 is TGTGCCAGCAGTCCGGGACAGAGAGAAGCTTTCTTT.

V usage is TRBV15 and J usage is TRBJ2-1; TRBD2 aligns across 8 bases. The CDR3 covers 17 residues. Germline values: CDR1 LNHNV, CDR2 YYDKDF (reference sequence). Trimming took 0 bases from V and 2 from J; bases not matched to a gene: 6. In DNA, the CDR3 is TGTGCCACCAGCAGAGATCGGGGGGGGGCCCCCTACAATGAGCAGTTCTTC. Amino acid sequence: CATSRDRGGAPYNEQFF.

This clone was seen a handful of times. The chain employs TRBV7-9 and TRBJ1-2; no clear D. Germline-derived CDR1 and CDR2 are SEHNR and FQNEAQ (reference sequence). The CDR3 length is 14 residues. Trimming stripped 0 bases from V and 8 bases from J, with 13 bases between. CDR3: CASSLATPGKGYTF. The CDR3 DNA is TGTGCCAGCAGCTTAGCGACCCCGGGGAAGGGCTACACCTTC.

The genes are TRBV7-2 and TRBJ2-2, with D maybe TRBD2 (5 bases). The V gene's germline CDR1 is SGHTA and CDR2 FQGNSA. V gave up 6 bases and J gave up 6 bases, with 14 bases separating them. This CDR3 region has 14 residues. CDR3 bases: TGTGCCAGCAGGGCTACTAGGGTCTCCGGGGAGCTGTTTTTT. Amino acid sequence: CASRATRVSGELFF.

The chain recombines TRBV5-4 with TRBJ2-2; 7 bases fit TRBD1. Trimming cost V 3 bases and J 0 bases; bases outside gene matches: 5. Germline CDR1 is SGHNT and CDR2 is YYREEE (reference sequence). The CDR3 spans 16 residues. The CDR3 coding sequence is TGTGCCAGCAGCTACGGACAGGCCTCGAACACCGGGGAGCTGTTTTTT. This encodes CASSYGQASNTGELFF. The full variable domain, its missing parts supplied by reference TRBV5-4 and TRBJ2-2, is ETGVTQSPTHLIKTRGQQVTLRCSSQSGHNTVSWYQQALGQGPQFIFQYYREEENGRGNFPPRFSGLQFPNYSSELNVNALELDDSALYLCASSYGQASNTGELFFGEGSRLTVL.